This entry lists 2 T cell receptor beta chains sequenced from one sample in a study of OX40 agonist ivuxolimab in advanced cancers. The repertoire was sequenced with immunoSEQ multiplex PCR; TCRdb's copy has only in-frame clones and lacks some. The sample contains over 65,000 clones, more than 80% of which appear only once. The sequencing used CD4+ or CD8+ T cells sorted from blood, collected in a trial of the OX40 agonist ivuxolimab. Source of these receptors: an adult with an advanced solid tumor such as melanoma, head and neck, liver or kidney cancer.

This clone turned up a few times. The V and J genes are TRBV28 and TRBJ1-4, with a possible D match to TRBD1 (5 bases). V lost 3 bases and J 5 bases, leaving 10 bases between the germline ends. CDR1 and CDR2 from the germline V gene are MDHEN and SYDVKM. This CDR3 comprises 14 residues. CDR3 sequence reads: CASSFTTGNEKLFF. CDR3 DNA: TGTGCCAGCAGTTTTACCACAGGCAATGAAAAACTGTTTTTT.

J is TRBJ2-7 and V is TRBV7-2, with 9 bases that match TRBD2. The V segment lost 5 bases and the J segment 6 bases; nucleotides outside the gene matches: 11. The CDR3 spans 15 residues. CDR1 is SGHTA and CDR2 is FQGNSA in the germline V gene. The CDR3 DNA reads TGTGCCAGCAGCCCAGGGCATAGCGGGAGCCTCGAGCAGTACTTC. Protein product: CASSPGHSGSLEQYF.